The sample holds a few counts of the clone carrying this T cell receptor (beta chain). The antigen is unknown. V was clipped by 0 bases and J by 7 bases, with 13 bases between them. From germline, CDR1 is LNHNV and CDR2 YYDKDF (reference sequence). The CDR3 is made up of 15 amino acids. RNA transcripts served as the template for amplifying TCR beta CDR3 regions. HTBI primers were employed in a first-round RT-PCR of the TCR CDR3. One entry per CDR3 protein, called by TCRdb with MiXCR from the multiplex PCR reads. The profile shows fewer than 450,000 distinct CDR3 sequences, more than 13% of them singletons. The sample is drawn from a study of T cells in Graves' hyperthyroidism and ophthalmopathy. Study results and limitations: In blood, most of the thyroid clonotypes expanded above 0.001 were also present.

This chain links TRBV15 with TRBJ1-5, with D hard to call. This TCR was recovered from a man aged 45-65 years with Graves' ophthalmopathy. Sequencing used blood. CDR3 coding DNA: TGTGCCACCAGCAGAGAGGGGATCGGTATCCAGCCCCAGCATTTT. This encodes CATSREGIGIQPQHF.